These 27 T cell receptor beta chains share one sample of origin, sequenced in a study of cytomegalovirus exposure and HLA in healthy donors (dated by TCRdb to about 2017). Library construction relied on the immunoSEQ multiplex PCR assay. For the multiplex PCR, a mixture combining 60 forward primers for TCR Vbeta segments and 13 reverse primers for TCR Jbeta segments was used. Held by TCRdb, this immuneACCESS table contains in-frame sequences only and omits some clones. Under half of the omission traces to an unresolved V gene where checked; the cause of the rest is unknown. The sample records around 67,000 clones, roughly 80% of which are singletons. The ten largest clones add up to about 7.1% of the sample. What was sequenced was PBMCs. Receptors were obtained from a woman aged 25 to 45 in good health and CMV-seropositive.

This clone was counted a single time. J is TRBJ2-1 and V is TRBV28, with TRBD1 identical over 11 bases. The junction had 5 bases not matched to a gene; V was cut back by 4 bases and J by 3 bases. The CDR3 extends over 16 amino acids. Germline CDR1 MDHEN, CDR2 SYDVKM. The CDR3 spells CASSSSGTGGYNEQFF. The CDR3 DNA reads TGTGCCAGCAGTTCCTCCGGGACAGGGGGCTACAATGAGCAGTTCTTC. The whole variable domain, remainder taken from reference TRBV28 and TRBJ2-1, is DVKVTQSSRYLVKRTGEKVFLECVQDMDHENMFWYRQDPGLGLRLIYFSYDVKMKEKGDIPEGYSVSREKKERFSLILESASTNQTSMYLCASSSSGTGGYNEQFFGPGTRLTVL.

The sample holds a few counts of this clone. J is TRBJ1-1 and V is TRBV6-5, with TRBD1 identical over 8 bases. In germline, CDR1 is MNHEY, CDR2 SVGAGI. The CDR3 extends over 14 amino acids. The trim removed 7 bases at V and 5 bases at J, leaving 9 bases unmatched. CDR3 sequence reads: CASTWTGSRTEAFF. Here the CDR3 DNA reads TGTGCCAGCACCTGGACAGGGAGTCGGACTGAAGCTTTCTTT.

This chain connects TRBV7-9 to TRBJ2-3, with 7 bases aligning to TRBD1. Per the germline V gene, CDR1 is SEHNR and CDR2 is FQNEAQ (reference sequence). This CDR3 spans 13 amino acids. V shed 5 bases, J shed 6 bases, and the junction held 5 bases outside the gene matches. CDR3 amino acids: CASSRTGMDTQYF. CDR3 coding DNA: TGTGCCAGCAGCCGGACAGGAATGGATACGCAGTATTTT.

A few counts support this clone. Other DNA sequences in this sample translate to the same CDR3. The V and J genes are TRBV28 and TRBJ1-5; 7 bases are shared with TRBD1. Germline CDR1 MDHEN, CDR2 SYDVKM. The V and J ends lost 2 bases and 7 bases, in that order; junction bases with no gene match: 5. CDR3 length: 14 amino acids. The CDR3, as DNA: TGTGCCAGCAGTTTAAGGCAGGGGGGACAGCCCCAGCATTTT. It specifies CASSLRQGGQPQHF.

The V call is TRBV5-6, the J call TRBJ2-5, with a possible D match to TRBD1 (5 bases). CDR1 SGHDT and CDR2 YYEEEE come from the germline V gene. The CDR3 is 16 residues long. Trimming shortened V by 2 bases and J by 5 bases, and 19 bases separated the two germline ends. CDR3 bases: TGTGCCAGCAGCTTTGTAAAGCGAGGCAAGGGGGAGACCCAGTACTTC. This sequence encodes CASSFVKRGKGETQYF.

This chain joins TRBV5-6 and TRBJ1-6, with 7 bases identical to TRBD1. Germline V gives CDR1 SGHDT, CDR2 YYEEEE. The CDR3 is made up of 14 amino acids. The trim removed 5 bases at V and 7 bases at J, leaving 6 bases unmatched. The CDR3 region is CASRTDRENSPLHF. The CDR3 bases are TGTGCCAGCAGAACCGACAGGGAGAATTCACCCCTCCACTTT.

V usage is TRBV9 and J usage is TRBJ2-2; 7 bases are a match to TRBD1. The germline V gene encodes CDR1 SGDLS and CDR2 YYNGEE. The CDR3 spans 14 residues. V was pared by 0 bases and J by 6 bases, with 2 bases of the junction left unmatched. The CDR3 DNA reads as TGTGCCAGCAGCGTAGAACAGGGGCCCGGGGAGCTGTTTTTT. Translating it yields CASSVEQGPGELFF.

V is TRBV11-2 and J is TRBJ1-2, with D perhaps matching TRBD1 (6 bases). Per germline, CDR1 SGHAT and CDR2 FQNNGV. CDR3 length: 14 amino acids. Between the trimmed V and J ends, which lost 0 bases and 4 bases, there was a span of 9 bases. The CDR3 region has the DNA TGTGCCAGCAGCTTAGAGGGGGCGGGCTATGGCTACACCTTC. Its translation is CASSLEGAGYGYTF.

The V gene is TRBV7-2, the J gene TRBJ2-1, with 7 positions matching TRBD2. The ends lost 2 bases at V and 10 bases at J; junction bases unmatched: 5. CDR1 SGHTA and CDR2 FQGNSA come from the germline V gene. The CDR3 spans 13 residues. The CDR3 nucleotides are TGTGCCAGCAGCTTATACGGACTAGAGGAGCAGTTCTTC. Translating it yields CASSLYGLEEQFF.

This clone has only one observation. The chain recombines TRBV10-2 with TRBJ2-7, with D possibly TRBD1 on 5 matching bases. The V end was cut by 6 bases, the J end by 0 bases, with 15 bases between. Looked up from germline, CDR1 is WSHSY and CDR2 is SAAADI. CDR3 length: 15 amino acids. The CDR3, as DNA: TGCGCCAGCAGAGTCGAGGAAGGGGCCTCCTACGAGCAGTACTTC. It is translated as CASRVEEGASYEQYF.

For this clone: Other DNA sequences in the sample encode the same CDR3. The chain couples TRBV7-8 to TRBJ2-7; 10 bases are shared with TRBD1. This CDR3 is 14 amino acids long. With 1 base clipped from V and 3 bases from J, the junction kept 0 bases outside the gene matches. Germline CDR1 SGHVS, CDR2 FQNEAQ. In DNA, the CDR3 is TGTGCCAGCAGCTTAGGGGACAGGGGCTACGAGCAGTACTTC. Protein: CASSLGDRGYEQYF.

The V gene is TRBV19, the J gene TRBJ2-7; D might be TRBD2 (6 bases). The V gene lost 6 bases and the J gene lost 3 bases, with 15 bases spanning the gap. This CDR3 spans 14 amino acids. From germline, CDR1 is LNHDA and CDR2 SQIVND (reference sequence). CDR3 in DNA: TGTGCCAGTAGCCCACTAGCTCCCTGCTACGAGCAGTACTTC. Its translation is CASSPLAPCYEQYF.

The genes are TRBV18 and TRBJ1-1; TRBD1 matches at 10 bases. The length of the CDR3 is 18 residues. Germline CDR1 KGHSH, CDR2 LQKENI. V was pared by 1 base and J by 3 bases, with 11 bases of the junction left unmatched. The CDR3 loop reads CASSPLSTVGTGDTEAFF. CDR3 nucleotides: TGTGCCAGCTCACCACTCTCCACCGTTGGGACAGGGGACACTGAAGCTTTCTTT. The complete variable domain, with remaining parts taken from reference TRBV18 and TRBJ1-1, reads NAGVMQNPRHLVRRRGQEARLRCSPMKGHSHVYWYRQLPEEGLKFMVYLQKENIIDESGMPKERFSAEFPKEGPSILRIQQVVRGDSAAYFCASSPLSTVGTGDTEAFFGQGTRLTVV.

This clone was counted a few times. CDR3 in DNA: TGCGCCAGCAGCCAAGCGACAGGGGGCGTAGATACGCAGTATTTT. It translates to CASSQATGGVDTQYF. This rearrangement joins TRBV4-3 to TRBJ2-3, with TRBD1 matching over 10 bases. Per the germline V gene, CDR1 is LGHNA and CDR2 is YSLEER. The CDR3 extends over 15 amino acids. Unmatched junction bases numbered 3, after V lost 1 base and J lost 5 bases.

This clone showed up just once. The J gene is TRBJ2-3, the V gene TRBV7-3, with 9 bases fitting TRBD1. V lost 1 base, J lost 0 bases, and 2 bases stayed unmatched. The length of the CDR3 is 16 residues. CDR1 and CDR2 from the germline V gene are SGHTA and FQGTGA. The CDR3 protein is CASSLNGQGSTDTQYF. The CDR3 DNA follows: TGTGCCAGCAGCTTAAACGGACAGGGGAGCACAGATACGCAGTATTTT. The whole variable domain, filled in from reference TRBV7-3 and TRBJ2-3, reads GAGVSQTPSNKVTEKGKYVELRCDPISGHTALYWYRQSLGQGPEFLIYFQGTGAADDSGLPNDRFFAVRPEGSVSTLKIQRTERGDSAVYLCASSLNGQGSTDTQYFGPGTRLTVL.

The rearrangement links TRBV9 to TRBJ1-5; tentative D call: TRBD1 (6 bases). Germline values: CDR1 SGDLS, CDR2 YYNGEE. The V end was cut by 5 bases, the J end by 7 bases, with 16 bases between. The CDR3 spans 14 residues. CDR3 nucleotides: TGTGCCAGCAGTTTGGGGGGGCGAGGGCAGCCCCAGCATTTT. The encoded protein is CASSLGGRGQPQHF.

The CDR3 DNA reads TGTGCCAGCAGTGCGGGGCCGGGGGAGCAGTACTTC. Translation gives CASSAGPGEQYF. The rearrangement uses TRBV27 and TRBJ2-7; a weak D match, TRBD2 (6 bases). This CDR3 is built from 12 residues. Germline V CDR1 and CDR2: MNHEY, SMNVEV (reference sequence). V lost 5 bases to trimming and J lost 7 bases, with 12 bases between them.

The V gene is TRBV9, the J gene TRBJ2-1, with 11 bases fitting TRBD2. CDR1 and CDR2 (germline): SGDLS, YYNGEE. J gave up 9 bases and V 3 bases, and 8 bases lay outside the gene matches. The CDR3 spans 15 residues. CDR3 protein: CASSDRLAGRSEQFF. The CDR3 DNA reads TGTGCCAGCAGCGATAGACTAGCGGGAAGGAGTGAGCAGTTCTTC.

V usage is TRBV6-5 and J usage is TRBJ2-5, with D perhaps TRBD2 (6 bases). The CDR3 length is 14 residues. Per germline, CDR1 MNHEY and CDR2 SVGAGI. Trimming stripped 7 bases from V and 2 bases from J, with 14 bases between. The DNA of the CDR3 is TGTGCCAGCACCTCCCGGCGGGGACAAGAGACCCAGTACTTC. Protein: CASTSRRGQETQYF.

This clone has only a few counts. The rearrangement links TRBV7-2 to TRBJ1-6; D is possibly TRBD1 (5 bases). V was trimmed by 0 bases and J by 11 bases, leaving 14 bases between them. This CDR3 comprises 15 residues. CDR1 is SGHTA and CDR2 is FQGNSA in the germline V gene. CDR3 protein: CASSLAGGGTTPLHF. The CDR3 DNA sequence: TGTGCCAGCAGCTTAGCGGGGGGGGGAACGACACCCCTCCACTTT.

J is TRBJ1-1 and V is TRBV9, with D perhaps TRBD1 (6 bases). Deletions cut 3 bases from V and 4 bases from J, with 13 bases between. CDR3 size: 14 residues. Germline V CDR1 and CDR2: SGDLS, YYNGEE. The CDR3 protein is CASSAWGRSTEAFF. The DNA of the CDR3 is TGTGCCAGCAGCGCCTGGGGGCGGAGCACTGAAGCTTTCTTT.

This chain uses TRBV7-2 with TRBJ2-7; TRBD2 aligns across 8 bases. The CDR3 sequence is 16 residues long. J lost 2 bases, V lost 4 bases, and 10 bases had no gene match. Germline V lookup: CDR1 SGHTA, CDR2 FQGNSA. The CDR3 loop reads CASSSRRAGGPYEQYF. CDR3 in DNA: TGTGCCAGCAGCTCTCGGAGGGCGGGAGGCCCCTACGAGCAGTACTTC.

The sample holds a few counts of this clone. The V gene is TRBV29-1, the J gene TRBJ2-7; the D gene is possibly TRBD1 (6 bases). The CDR3 is 13 amino acids. V was pared by 4 bases and J by 2 bases, with 12 bases between. In germline, CDR1 is SQVTM, CDR2 ANQGSEA. This CDR3 is CSVVPGATYEQYF. CDR3 DNA sequence: TGCAGCGTTGTTCCAGGGGCTACCTACGAGCAGTACTTC.

The chain combines TRBV9 with TRBJ2-1; 9 bases are shared with TRBD2. Looked up from germline, CDR1 is SGDLS and CDR2 is YYNGEE. This CDR3 region has 15 residues. V lost 0 bases to trimming and J lost 10 bases; unmatched junction nucleotides: 8. CDR3 loop: CASSVGGAGGLEQFF. CDR3 sequence (DNA): TGTGCCAGCAGCGTAGGGGGAGCGGGAGGTTTGGAGCAGTTCTTC.

This sequence joins TRBV6-5 and TRBJ1-6; D is undetermined. Trimming cost V 2 bases and J 2 bases, with 4 bases left between them. Per the germline V gene, CDR1 is MNHEY and CDR2 is SVGAGI. This CDR3 has 14 residues. CDR3 bases: TGTGCCAGCAGTTACGGCCCCTATAATTCACCCCTCCACTTT. It specifies CASSYGPYNSPLHF.

CDR3 sequence reads: CASSLAGGREQYF. For the CDR3, the DNA is TGCGCCAGCAGCTTGGCGGGGGGGCGGGAGCAGTACTTC. The V call is TRBV5-1, the J call TRBJ2-7; 8 bases map to TRBD2. V lost 0 bases to trimming and J lost 7 bases; unmatched junction nucleotides: 3. Germline loops: CDR1 SGHRS, CDR2 YFSETQ. This CDR3 contains 13 residues.

This chain joins TRBV7-3 and TRBJ2-7; D remains ambiguous. Germline CDR1 reads SGHTA; CDR2 reads FQGTGA. The V end lost 5 bases, the J end lost 2 bases, and 16 bases lay between the germline ends. This CDR3 comprises 15 residues. In DNA, the CDR3 is TGTGCCAGCAGCACATCAGCGACCGGAGCCTACGAGCAGTACTTC. Its protein product is CASSTSATGAYEQYF. Complete variable domain (other parts from reference TRBV7-3 and TRBJ2-7): GAGVSQTPSNKVTEKGKYVELRCDPISGHTALYWYRQSLGQGPEFLIYFQGTGAADDSGLPNDRFFAVRPEGSVSTLKIQRTERGDSAVYLCASSTSATGAYEQYFGPGTRLTVT.